A selection of T cell receptor beta chains follows, all from one sample in a study of T cell changes during pregnancy in multiple sclerosis. Here immunoSEQ multiplex PCR was the method, and the copy in TCRdb shows in-frame clones only, minus some. The sample records roughly 76,000 clones, about nine tenths being singletons. Material: CD4+ T cells from peripheral blood mononuclear cells, obtained after pregnancy. The receptors were sampled from a female donor with multiple sclerosis, enrolled in a pregnancy study. Each CDR3 is given with its conserved first and last residue.

j_call | v_call | cdr3_aa
TRBJ1-2 | TRBV4-1 | CASSPSGSNYGYTF
TRBJ2-5 | TRBV11-1 | CASSPRQPQETQYF
TRBJ1-1 | TRBV28 | CASSAPMETGEAFF
TRBJ2-5 | TRBV5-1 | CASSSATGQETQYF
TRBJ2-2 | TRBV5-1 | CASSFGLQGLGELFF
TRBJ1-3 | TRBV2 | CASRDRGLRGRSDGNTIYF
TRBJ2-3 | TRBV19 | CATRSDTQYF
TRBJ1-1 | TRBV7-6 | CASSPRADTEAFF
TRBJ1-1 | TRBV5-1 | CASSPRDRGARIAKNTEAFF
TRBJ2-7 | TRBV7-2 | CASSLSVRDSEQYF
TRBJ1-3 | TRBV6-5 | CASSRGGGSGNTIYF
TRBJ2-5 | TRBV29-1 | CSVGRGGEETQYF
TRBJ1-1 | TRBV27 | CASRGHRGPLNTEAFF
TRBJ1-1 | TRBV25-1 | CASNRQGRWTEAFF
TRBJ1-5 | TRBV19 | CASSAGAGLPYSNQPQHF
TRBJ1-2 | TRBV6-6 | CASSSLRAGGYGYTF
TRBJ2-1 | TRBV9 | CASSVKAGGPNEQFF
TRBJ2-6 | TRBV2 | CASSPGATGANVLTF